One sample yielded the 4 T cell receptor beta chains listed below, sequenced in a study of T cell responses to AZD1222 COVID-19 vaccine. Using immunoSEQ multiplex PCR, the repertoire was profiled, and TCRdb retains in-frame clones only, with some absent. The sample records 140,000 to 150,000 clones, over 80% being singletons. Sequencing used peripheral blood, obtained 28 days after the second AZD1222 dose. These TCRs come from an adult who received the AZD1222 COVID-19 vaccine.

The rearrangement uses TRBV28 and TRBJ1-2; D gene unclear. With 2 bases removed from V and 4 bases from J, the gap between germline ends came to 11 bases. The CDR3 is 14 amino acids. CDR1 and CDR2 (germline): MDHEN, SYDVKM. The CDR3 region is CASSLPVVPYGYTF. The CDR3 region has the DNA TGTGCCAGCAGTTTACCGGTCGTCCCCTATGGCTACACCTTC.

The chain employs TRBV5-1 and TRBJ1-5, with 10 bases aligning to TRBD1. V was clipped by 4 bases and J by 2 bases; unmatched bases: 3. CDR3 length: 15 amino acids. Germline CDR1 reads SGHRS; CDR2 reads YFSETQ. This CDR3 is CASSTTGGGNQPQHF. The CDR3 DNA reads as TGCGCCAGCAGCACGACAGGGGGCGGCAATCAGCCCCAGCATTTT. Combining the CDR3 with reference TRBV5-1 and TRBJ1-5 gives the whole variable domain KAGVTQTPRYLIKTRGQQVTLSCSPISGHRSVSWYQQTPGQGLQFLFEYFSETQRNKGNFPGRFSGRQFSNSRSEMNVSTLELGDSALYLCASSTTGGGNQPQHFGDGTRLSIL.

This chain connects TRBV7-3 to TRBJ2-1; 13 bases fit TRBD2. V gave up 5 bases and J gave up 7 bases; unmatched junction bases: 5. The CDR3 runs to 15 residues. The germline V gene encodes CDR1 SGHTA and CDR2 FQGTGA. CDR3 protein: CASSTTSGRANEQFF. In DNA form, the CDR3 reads TGTGCCAGCAGCACTACTAGCGGGAGGGCAAATGAGCAGTTCTTC.

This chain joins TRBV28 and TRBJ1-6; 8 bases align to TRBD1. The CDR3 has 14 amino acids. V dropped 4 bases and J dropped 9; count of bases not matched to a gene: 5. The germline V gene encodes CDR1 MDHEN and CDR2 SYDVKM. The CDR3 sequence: CASSSTGEGSPLHF. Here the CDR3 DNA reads TGTGCCAGCAGTTCGACAGGGGAGGGTTCACCCCTCCACTTT.